This note documents a single T cell receptor (beta chain) sequence. TCRdb keeps only in-frame clones here, not all; method: immunoSEQ multiplex PCR. The sample has 250,000 to 300,000 clones; approximately 85% are singletons. The record originates from a study of blood T cell repertoires in COVID-19. The V end was cut by 3 bases, the J end by 1 base, with 17 bases between. The CDR3 sequence is 16 residues long. CDR1 and CDR2 from the germline V gene are SGHKS and YYEKEE (reference sequence). The chain links TRBV5-5 to TRBJ2-7; D might be TRBD1 (5 bases). The sequence derives from a woman in her forties or fifties who had recovered from COVID-19. The material sequenced was PBMCs or T cells enriched from blood (not recorded which). CDR3 bases: TGTGCCAGCAGCTCGATGGGAACAGGCCCTTCCTACGAGCAGTACTTC. It encodes CASSSMGTGPSYEQYF.